This is a list of T cell receptor beta chains from one sample in a study of blood T cells in healthy people across ages. TCRdb fed the 5' RACE reads into MiXCR, producing one record per CDR3 protein. The table lists some 710,000 distinct CDR3 sequences, 20% to 25% of them singletons, with 22% in the top ten. The sequenced sample consisted of blood. The receptors derive from a man aged 65-85 years in good health. Both conserved end residues are part of each CDR3. A D gene is named only where the DNA matches it firmly. A row's size may be missing; if present it is once, few, many or a size class.

clone size	D gene	CDR3 length	V gene	J gene	CDR3 protein	CDR3 DNA
NA	TRBD2	15	TRBV7-2	TRBJ2-1	CASSLDSGTYNEQFF	TGTGCCAGCAGCTTAGATAGCGGGACCTACAATGAGCAGTTCTTC
few	NA	15	TRBV5-1	TRBJ2-3	CASFFRDTRTDTQYF	TGCGCCAGTTTCTTTCGGGACACTCGCACAGATACGCAGTATTTT
few	NA	11	TRBV12-5	TRBJ1-1	CASGFSTEAFF	TGTGCTAGTGGTTTCAGCACTGAAGCTTTCTTT
NA	TRBD1	12	TRBV7-2	TRBJ2-7	CASSSPGTGSHF	TGTGCCAGCAGCTCCCCCGGGACAGGTTCCCACTTC
few	NA	15	TRBV14	TRBJ2-4	CASSQDSARRNIQYF	TGTGCCAGCAGCCAAGACTCAGCCAGGAGGAACATTCAGTACTTC
few	TRBD2	14	TRBV20-1	TRBJ2-3	CSARELAGTDTQYF	TGCAGTGCTAGAGAGCTAGCGGGGACAGATACGCAGTATTTT
few	NA	18	TRBV28	TRBJ2-1	CASSLWGIRLGEVDEQFF	TGTGCCAGCAGTTTATGGGGGATTCGGTTGGGGGAAGTCGATGAGCAGTTCTTC
NA	TRBD1	15	TRBV19	TRBJ2-7	CASSTPGQGAIEQYF	TGTGCCAGTAGTACGCCCGGACAGGGGGCTATCGAGCAGTACTTC
NA	TRBD2	14	TRBV12-3/TRBV12-4	TRBJ2-7	CASSKTSGDYEQYF	TGTGCCAGCAGCAAGACTAGCGGGGACTACGAGCAGTACTTC
NA	NA	15	TRBV15	TRBJ1-2	CATSRDIAYNYGYTF	TGTGCCACCAGCAGAGATATCGCCTACAACTATGGCTACACCTTC
NA	NA	14	TRBV20-1	TRBJ2-1	CSARDWLVYNEQFF	TGCAGTGCTAGAGATTGGCTAGTCTACAATGAGCAGTTCTTC
NA	TRBD1	15	TRBV7-3	TRBJ2-3	CASSLGTVYTDTQYF	TGTGCCAGCAGCTTAGGGACAGTCTACACAGATACGCAGTATTTT
NA	NA	16	TRBV28	TRBJ2-5	CASSLFNGQPQETQYF	TGTGCCAGCAGTTTATTCAACGGACAACCTCAAGAGACCCAGTACTTC
few	NA	14	TRBV7-2	TRBJ1-2	CASSPTDVNYGYTF	TGTGCCAGCAGCCCTACCGACGTAAACTATGGCTACACCTTC
few	NA	11	TRBV7-2	TRBJ2-3	CASSRNPEQYF	TGTGCCAGCAGCCGAAATCCGGAGCAGTATTTT
NA	NA	14	TRBV14	TRBJ2-1	CASSQSTNRVMQFF	TGTGCCAGCAGTCAATCTACTAACCGCGTTATGCAGTTCTTC
many	NA	14	TRBV6-5	TRBJ1-4	CASKDGGWSEKLFF	TGTGCCAGCAAGGACGGAGGGTGGTCTGAAAAACTGTTTTTT
NA	NA	16	TRBV6-5	TRBJ1-6	CASSYNRGNSNSPLHF	TGTGCCAGCAGTTACAACCGGGGCAACAGCAATTCACCCCTCCACTTT
NA	TRBD1	13	TRBV7-2	TRBJ2-7	CASSSRGYYEQYF	TGTGCCAGCAGCTCCAGGGGGTACTACGAGCAGTACTTC
NA	NA	14	TRBV27	TRBJ2-7	CASSLFWGNYEQYF	TGTGCCAGCAGTTTATTTTGGGGGAACTACGAGCAGTACTTC
NA	TRBD2	15	TRBV4-1	TRBJ2-5	CASSQDWRGQETQYF	TGCGCCAGCAGCCAAGATTGGCGGGGGCAAGAGACCCAGTACTTC
NA	NA	17	TRBV10-3	TRBJ2-4	CAISESLGVGEWDIQYF	TGTGCCATCAGTGAGTCTCTTGGTGTCGGCGAATGGGACATTCAGTACTTC
few	NA	14	TRBV29-1	TRBJ1-5	CSVEEADPSQPQHF	TGCAGCGTTGAAGAGGCAGACCCAAGTCAGCCCCAGCATTTT
NA	NA	14	TRBV10-2	TRBJ2-2	CASRGLELTGELFF	TGCGCCAGCAGGGGGTTAGAATTAACCGGGGAGCTGTTTTTT
many	NA	15	TRBV5-1	TRBJ1-1	CASSLLFGQNTEAFF	TGCGCCAGCAGCTTATTGTTCGGACAGAACACTGAAGCTTTCTTT
NA	NA	14	TRBV20-1	TRBJ2-5	CSAREGAPRETQYF	TGCAGTGCTAGGGAAGGGGCTCCCCGAGAGACCCAGTACTTC
NA	TRBD2	16	TRBV12-3/TRBV12-4	TRBJ2-3	CASSPGGRVESDTQYF	TGTGCCAGCAGTCCGGGAGGGCGGGTTGAGTCAGATACGCAGTATTTT
NA	NA	13	TRBV6-1	TRBJ2-5	CASSENQIRVQYF	TGTGCCAGCAGCGAAAACCAGATACGGGTGCAGTACTTC
few	NA	14	TRBV5-1	TRBJ2-1	CASGSQGAYNEQFF	TGCGCCAGCGGGTCACAGGGTGCCTACAATGAGCAGTTCTTC
few	NA	17	TRBV12-3/TRBV12-4	TRBJ2-6	CASSSQGISSGANVLTF	TGTGCCAGCAGTTCACAGGGTATCTCATCTGGGGCCAACGTCCTGACTTTC
NA	NA	15	TRBV10-1	TRBJ2-3	CASSRGGLGTDTQYF	TGCGCCAGCAGTAGGGGGGGTCTCGGCACAGATACGCAGTATTTT
few	TRBD1	15	TRBV29-1	TRBJ2-5	CSVDGAGGGQETQYF	TGCAGCGTTGATGGCGCAGGGGGCGGTCAAGAGACCCAGTACTTC
few	NA	12	TRBV28	TRBJ2-7	CASRLTGYEQYF	TGTGCCAGCAGGCTGACGGGGTACGAGCAGTACTTC
many	NA	13	TRBV6-1	TRBJ2-5	CASSARTQETQYF	TGTGCCAGCAGTGCCCGAACCCAAGAGACCCAGTACTTC
NA	NA	19	TRBV7-6	TRBJ2-3	CASSRPRGPQYTSTDTQYF	TGTGCCAGCAGCCGCCCTCGGGGACCGCAGTATACTAGCACAGATACGCAGTATTTT
NA	NA	14	TRBV24-1	TRBJ2-1	CATSDPPRSNEQFF	TGTGCCACCAGTGATCCCCCCAGGTCCAATGAGCAGTTCTTC
NA	TRBD2	18	TRBV9	TRBJ2-4	CASSVVVGLAGAKNIQYF	TGTGCCAGCAGCGTAGTCGTGGGACTAGCGGGAGCCAAAAACATTCAGTACTTC
few	NA	14	TRBV5-1	TRBJ1-2	CASSPDGSNYGYTF	TGCGCCAGCTCCCCGGACGGATCTAACTATGGCTACACCTTC
NA	NA	17	TRBV19	TRBJ2-1	CASSIVIGRSEGNEQFF	TGTGCCAGTAGTATAGTGATTGGACGGTCGGAGGGCAATGAGCAGTTCTTC
NA	NA	15	TRBV24-1	TRBJ2-5	CATSDRTQPKGEQYF	TGTGCCACCAGTGACCGGACTCAACCCAAGGGTGAGCAGTACTTC
many	NA	13	TRBV20-1	TRBJ2-4	CSAQNGAKNIQYF	TGCAGTGCCCAGAATGGGGCCAAAAACATTCAGTACTTC
few	TRBD2	13	TRBV6-2/TRBV6-3	TRBJ2-1	CASVASGTNEQFF	TGTGCCAGCGTCGCTAGCGGAACCAATGAGCAGTTCTTC
NA	NA	11	TRBV20-1	TRBJ2-7	CSGDIFGEQYF	TGCAGTGGGGACATCTTTGGCGAGCAGTACTTC